The 7 T cell receptor beta chains listed next were all sequenced from one sample in a study of blood T cell repertoires in COVID-19. The protocol was immunoSEQ multiplex PCR, while the TCRdb copy is restricted to in-frame clones and leaves out a portion. This sample yields 250,000 to 300,000 clones, of which roughly 79% are seen a single time; under 3% belongs to the top ten. The sample comprised peripheral blood. The receptor set was obtained from a woman aged 55-69 years with active or convalescent COVID-19.

V and J are TRBV29-1 and TRBJ2-7, with a weak D call TRBD1 (6 bases). Germline CDR1 SQVTM, CDR2 ANQGSEA. The CDR3 consists of 16 residues. Trimming removed 8 bases from V and 0 bases from J, with 23 bases in between. The CDR3 sequence: CSPDPRGSPYSYEQYF. The CDR3 DNA reads as TGCAGCCCGGACCCCAGGGGCTCCCCCTACTCCTACGAGCAGTACTTC.

This chain joins TRBV29-1 and TRBJ1-1; D possibly corresponds to TRBD1 (6 bases). Germline V gives CDR1 SQVTM, CDR2 ANQGSEA. V lost 6 bases, J lost 1 base, and 15 bases lay in between. This CDR3 comprises 14 residues. Written as DNA, the CDR3 is TGCAGCGTCGTGTTAGGGGGATCGAACACTGAAGCTTTCTTT. Its protein is CSVVLGGSNTEAFF.

The chain combines TRBV19 with TRBJ1-2, with 7 bases identical to TRBD1. The V segment lost 4 bases and the J segment 6 bases; nucleotides outside the gene matches: 11. Looked up from germline, CDR1 is LNHDA and CDR2 is SQIVND (reference sequence). This CDR3 comprises 15 residues. CDR3 amino acids: CASSTPLTGMNGYTF. The CDR3 DNA reads as TGTGCCAGTAGTACCCCCCTGACAGGGATGAATGGCTACACCTTC.

The genes are TRBV6-2 or TRBV6-3 and TRBJ1-2; TRBD1 matches 8 bases. V gave up 6 bases and J gave up 4 bases; unmatched junction bases: 7. The CDR3 spans 14 residues. The germline CDR1 and CDR2 sequences are MNHEY and SVGEGT. The CDR3 DNA is TGTGCCAGCAGCCGAGACAGGGGCGTCTATGGCTACACCTTC. This translates into CASSRDRGVYGYTF.

The chain uses TRBV7-9 and TRBJ2-1, with 8 bases aligning to TRBD1. CDR3 length: 14 residues. The V segment lost 5 bases and the J segment 8 bases; nucleotides outside the gene matches: 8. CDR1 and CDR2 from the germline V gene are SEHNR and FQNEAQ (reference sequence). CDR3 in DNA: TGTGCCAGCAGCCTACCCGGACAGGGCCATGAGCAGTTCTTC. Protein sequence: CASSLPGQGHEQFF.

The V call is TRBV11-2, the J call TRBJ2-2, with D unresolved. Trimming took off 5 bases at V and 3 bases at J, with 10 bases between the two ends. Germline V gene lookup returns CDR1 SGHAT and CDR2 FQNNGV. The CDR3 extends over 14 amino acids. The CDR3 loop reads CASSAHADTGELFF. CDR3 nucleotide sequence: TGTGCCAGCAGCGCCCATGCGGACACCGGGGAGCTGTTTTTT.

The rearrangement uses TRBV7-9 and TRBJ1-1; 10 positions match TRBD1. Trimming at V came to 4 bases and at J to 0 bases, leaving 8 bases not matched to a gene. The germline CDR1 and CDR2 sequences are SEHNR and FQNEAQ (reference sequence). The CDR3 extends over 17 amino acids. CDR3 DNA sequence: TGTGCCAGCAGCTACTGGACAGGGGGACGTTTGAACACTGAAGCTTTCTTT. Translation: CASSYWTGGRLNTEAFF.